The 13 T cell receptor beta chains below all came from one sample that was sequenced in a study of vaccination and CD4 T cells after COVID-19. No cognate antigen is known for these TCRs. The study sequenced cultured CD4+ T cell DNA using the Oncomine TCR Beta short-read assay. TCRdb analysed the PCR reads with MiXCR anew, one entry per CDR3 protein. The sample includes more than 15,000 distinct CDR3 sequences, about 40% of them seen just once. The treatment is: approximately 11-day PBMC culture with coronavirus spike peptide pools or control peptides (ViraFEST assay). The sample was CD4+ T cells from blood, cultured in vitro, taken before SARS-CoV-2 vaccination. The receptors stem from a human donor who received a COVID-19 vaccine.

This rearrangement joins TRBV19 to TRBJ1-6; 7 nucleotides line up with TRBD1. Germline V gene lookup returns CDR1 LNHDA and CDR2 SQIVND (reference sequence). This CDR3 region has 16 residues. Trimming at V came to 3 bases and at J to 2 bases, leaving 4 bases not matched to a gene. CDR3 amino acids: CASSISGTAYNSPLHF. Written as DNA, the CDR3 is TGTGCCAGTAGTATTTCGGGGACAGCCTATAATTCACCCCTCCACTTT.

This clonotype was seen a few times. CDR3 sequence (DNA): TGTGCCACCAGTGAACCGGACAGGACCGGCTACACCTTC. As protein: CATSEPDRTGYTF. J is TRBJ1-2 and V is TRBV24-1; 7 nucleotides align to TRBD1. Germline V lookup: CDR1 KGHDR, CDR2 SFDVKD. V was clipped by 4 bases and J by 8 bases; unmatched bases: 6. This CDR3 contains 13 residues.

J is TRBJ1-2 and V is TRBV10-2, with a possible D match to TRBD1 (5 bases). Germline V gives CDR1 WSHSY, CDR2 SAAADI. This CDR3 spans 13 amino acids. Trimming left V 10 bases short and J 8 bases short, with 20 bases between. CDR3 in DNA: TGCGCCATCCCCACCGGGACCGCCGGCGGCTACACCTTC. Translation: CAIPTGTAGGYTF.

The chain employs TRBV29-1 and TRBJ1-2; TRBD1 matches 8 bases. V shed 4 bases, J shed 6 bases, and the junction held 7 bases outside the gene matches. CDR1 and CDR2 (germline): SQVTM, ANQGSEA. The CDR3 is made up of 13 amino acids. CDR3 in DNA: TGCAGCGTTGTCCGGACAGGGAGGAATGGCTACACCTTC. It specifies CSVVRTGRNGYTF.

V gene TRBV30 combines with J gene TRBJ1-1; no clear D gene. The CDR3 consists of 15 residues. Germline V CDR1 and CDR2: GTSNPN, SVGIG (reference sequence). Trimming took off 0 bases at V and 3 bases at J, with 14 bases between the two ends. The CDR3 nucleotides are TGTGCCTGGAGTGTACCCTCGCGGGGATACACTGAAGCTTTCTTT. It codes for CAWSVPSRGYTEAFF.

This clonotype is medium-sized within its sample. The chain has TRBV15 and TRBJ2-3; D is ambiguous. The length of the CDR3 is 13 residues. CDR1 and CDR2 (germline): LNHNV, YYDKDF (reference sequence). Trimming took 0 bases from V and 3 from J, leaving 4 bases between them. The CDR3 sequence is CATSRDKTDTQYF. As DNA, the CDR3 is TGTGCCACCAGCAGAGATAAGACAGATACGCAGTATTTT.

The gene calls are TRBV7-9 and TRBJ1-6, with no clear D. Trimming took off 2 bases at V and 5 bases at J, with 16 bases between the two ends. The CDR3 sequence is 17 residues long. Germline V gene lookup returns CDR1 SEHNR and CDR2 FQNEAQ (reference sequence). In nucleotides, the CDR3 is TGTGCCAGCAGCTTAAGGTCGGACGGCAGAGATAATTCACCCCTCCACTTT. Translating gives CASSLRSDGRDNSPLHF.

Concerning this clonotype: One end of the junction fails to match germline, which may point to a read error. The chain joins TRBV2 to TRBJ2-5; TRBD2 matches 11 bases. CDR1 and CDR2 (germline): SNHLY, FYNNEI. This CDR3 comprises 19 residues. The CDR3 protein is CASIEGSLPLAGDEETQYF. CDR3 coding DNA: TGTGCCAGCATTGAAGGCTCCTTACCACTAGCGGGGGACGAAGAGACCCAGTACTTC.

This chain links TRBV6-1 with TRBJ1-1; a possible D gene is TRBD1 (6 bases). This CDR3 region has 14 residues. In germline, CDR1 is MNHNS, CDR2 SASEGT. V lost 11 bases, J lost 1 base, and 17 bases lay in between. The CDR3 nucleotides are TGTGCCGTCGCACGGGGGCAGGGGAACACTGAAGCTTTCTTT. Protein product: CAVARGQGNTEAFF.

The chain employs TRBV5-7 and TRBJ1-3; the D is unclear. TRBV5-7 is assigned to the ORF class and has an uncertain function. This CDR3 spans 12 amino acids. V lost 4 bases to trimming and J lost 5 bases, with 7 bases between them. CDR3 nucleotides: TGTGCCAGCAGCCCGGTAAGAAACACCATATATTTT. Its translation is CASSPVRNTIYF.

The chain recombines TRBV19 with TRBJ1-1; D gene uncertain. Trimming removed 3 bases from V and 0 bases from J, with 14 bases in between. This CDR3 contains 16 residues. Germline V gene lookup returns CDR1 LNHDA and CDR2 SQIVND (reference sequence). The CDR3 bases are TGTGCCAGTAGTATTGGACGGATTATCATGAACACTGAAGCTTTCTTT. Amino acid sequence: CASSIGRIIMNTEAFF.

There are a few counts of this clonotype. CDR3 in DNA: TGTGCCAGCAGCTTAGGGGCAGCCCCGGGCACAGATACGCAGTATTTT. Amino acid sequence: CASSLGAAPGTDTQYF. The rearrangement uses TRBV7-6 and TRBJ2-3; D is unclear. Germline V gene data show CDR1 as SGHVS and CDR2 as FNYEAQ. The CDR3 covers 16 residues. The V end was cut by 1 base, the J end by 1 base, with 12 bases between.

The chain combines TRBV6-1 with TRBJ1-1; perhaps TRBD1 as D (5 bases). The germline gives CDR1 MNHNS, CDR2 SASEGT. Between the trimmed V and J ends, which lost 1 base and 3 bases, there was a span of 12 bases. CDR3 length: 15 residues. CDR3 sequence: CASSEDLGADTEAFF. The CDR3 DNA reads TGTGCCAGCAGTGAAGATTTAGGGGCTGACACTGAAGCTTTCTTT.